This T cell receptor (beta chain) is drawn from a study of T cell responses to AZD1222 COVID-19 vaccine. General observations from the study: Across the whole spike, CD4 TCRs peaked at regions 160-218 and 743-854. Unmutated variant regions are reportedly targeted by nearly half of spike-specific TCRs. It should be noted that donors were predominantly white British and more often female, and clonal diversity was possibly underestimated. Elevations in Spike-specific TCR breadth and depth followed administration of two AZD1222 doses.

The CDR3 is 12 amino acids. Germline-derived CDR1 and CDR2 are MNHEY and SVGAGI. With 8 bases removed from V and 6 bases from J, the gap between germline ends came to 11 bases. This table comes from immunoSEQ multiplex PCR, and its TCRdb copy is limited to in-frame clones, with some not included. The sample records approximately 130,000 clones, approximately 85% being singletons. The table lists this clone with a count of one. Its antigen is still unknown. V usage is TRBV6-5 and J usage is TRBJ2-4; D remains unclear. The sample here was peripheral blood, taken 28 days after the second AZD1222 dose. The sequence came from an adult who received the AZD1222 COVID-19 vaccine. DNA for the CDR3: TGTGCCAGCTCCGACCCTGCAAACATTCAGTACTTC. Translated, it gives CASSDPANIQYF.